The clone carrying this T cell receptor beta chain was detected once. Its antigen remains unidentified. Each of the donors was a healthy bone marrow donor. This sample is part of a study of cytomegalovirus exposure and HLA in healthy donors. Amplification used 60 Vbeta primers and 13 Jbeta primers. Original processing methods: About 10 million shared chains were among the roughly 80 million unique TCR beta chains that a later analysis counted. Assay used: immunoSEQ multiplex PCR; TCRdb lists only in-frame clones, some missing. V, J and clone size are taken as reported in that table, and D and trimming were inferred from the DNA itself. The sample yields 150,000 to 200,000 clones, around three quarters seen once. General study findings and limits: Most likely, a cluster of highly shared sequence variants arose as a sequencing artifact. TCR beta sequences numbering around 15,000 were associated with HLA alleles at 0.05 false discovery rate in a later analysis.

This sequence originates from a woman aged 25 to 39 in good health and CMV-seronegative. Sequencing used PBMCs.

CDR3 loop: CASSFGQGGTGEQYF. Here the CDR3 DNA reads TGTGCCAGCAGCTTTGGACAGGGTGGGACCGGCGAGCAGTACTTC. The chain joins TRBV27 to TRBJ2-5, with 8 bases that match TRBD1. Near its end, the DNA agrees better with TRBJ2-7, so the J call may be wrong. There are 15 residues in the CDR3. Germline CDR1 and CDR2: MNHEY and SMNVEV (reference sequence).